This TCR beta chain was found in a study of blood T cell repertoires in COVID-19. Overall study context: Donors in the United States, Italy and Spain gave samples during acute or convalescent COVID-19. T cells, B-cell-depleted T cells, or PBMCs provided the cDNA or gDNA that served as material.

This CDR3 is built from 13 residues. Germline V lookup: CDR1 SGHNT, CDR2 YENEEA. The V and J ends lost 2 bases and 8 bases respectively, with 10 bases between them. How the authors handled the data: Reference gene primer amplification in the assay estimated nucleated cell counts. Sequencing was performed with immunoSEQ multiplex PCR; in TCRdb, only in-frame clones are kept and a portion is missing. That table supplies the V and J calls and clone size; D and trimming were determined from the DNA. The table has around 300,000 clones, around 82% seen once. The J gene is TRBJ2-1, the V gene TRBV11-3; TRBD2 is a possible D gene (6 bases). The sequence was obtained from a man between 25 and 39 years old with active or convalescent COVID-19. Material: peripheral blood. CDR3 residues: CASSLWDSDEQFF. In DNA form, the CDR3 reads TGTGCCAGCAGCTTATGGGACTCCGATGAGCAGTTCTTC. Variable domain in full (rest from reference TRBV11-3 and TRBJ2-1): EAGVVQSPRYKIIEKKQPVAFWCNPISGHNTLYWYLQNLGQGPELLIRYENEEAVDDSQLPKDRFSAERLKGVDSTLKIQPAELGDSAVYLCASSLWDSDEQFFGPGTRLTVL.